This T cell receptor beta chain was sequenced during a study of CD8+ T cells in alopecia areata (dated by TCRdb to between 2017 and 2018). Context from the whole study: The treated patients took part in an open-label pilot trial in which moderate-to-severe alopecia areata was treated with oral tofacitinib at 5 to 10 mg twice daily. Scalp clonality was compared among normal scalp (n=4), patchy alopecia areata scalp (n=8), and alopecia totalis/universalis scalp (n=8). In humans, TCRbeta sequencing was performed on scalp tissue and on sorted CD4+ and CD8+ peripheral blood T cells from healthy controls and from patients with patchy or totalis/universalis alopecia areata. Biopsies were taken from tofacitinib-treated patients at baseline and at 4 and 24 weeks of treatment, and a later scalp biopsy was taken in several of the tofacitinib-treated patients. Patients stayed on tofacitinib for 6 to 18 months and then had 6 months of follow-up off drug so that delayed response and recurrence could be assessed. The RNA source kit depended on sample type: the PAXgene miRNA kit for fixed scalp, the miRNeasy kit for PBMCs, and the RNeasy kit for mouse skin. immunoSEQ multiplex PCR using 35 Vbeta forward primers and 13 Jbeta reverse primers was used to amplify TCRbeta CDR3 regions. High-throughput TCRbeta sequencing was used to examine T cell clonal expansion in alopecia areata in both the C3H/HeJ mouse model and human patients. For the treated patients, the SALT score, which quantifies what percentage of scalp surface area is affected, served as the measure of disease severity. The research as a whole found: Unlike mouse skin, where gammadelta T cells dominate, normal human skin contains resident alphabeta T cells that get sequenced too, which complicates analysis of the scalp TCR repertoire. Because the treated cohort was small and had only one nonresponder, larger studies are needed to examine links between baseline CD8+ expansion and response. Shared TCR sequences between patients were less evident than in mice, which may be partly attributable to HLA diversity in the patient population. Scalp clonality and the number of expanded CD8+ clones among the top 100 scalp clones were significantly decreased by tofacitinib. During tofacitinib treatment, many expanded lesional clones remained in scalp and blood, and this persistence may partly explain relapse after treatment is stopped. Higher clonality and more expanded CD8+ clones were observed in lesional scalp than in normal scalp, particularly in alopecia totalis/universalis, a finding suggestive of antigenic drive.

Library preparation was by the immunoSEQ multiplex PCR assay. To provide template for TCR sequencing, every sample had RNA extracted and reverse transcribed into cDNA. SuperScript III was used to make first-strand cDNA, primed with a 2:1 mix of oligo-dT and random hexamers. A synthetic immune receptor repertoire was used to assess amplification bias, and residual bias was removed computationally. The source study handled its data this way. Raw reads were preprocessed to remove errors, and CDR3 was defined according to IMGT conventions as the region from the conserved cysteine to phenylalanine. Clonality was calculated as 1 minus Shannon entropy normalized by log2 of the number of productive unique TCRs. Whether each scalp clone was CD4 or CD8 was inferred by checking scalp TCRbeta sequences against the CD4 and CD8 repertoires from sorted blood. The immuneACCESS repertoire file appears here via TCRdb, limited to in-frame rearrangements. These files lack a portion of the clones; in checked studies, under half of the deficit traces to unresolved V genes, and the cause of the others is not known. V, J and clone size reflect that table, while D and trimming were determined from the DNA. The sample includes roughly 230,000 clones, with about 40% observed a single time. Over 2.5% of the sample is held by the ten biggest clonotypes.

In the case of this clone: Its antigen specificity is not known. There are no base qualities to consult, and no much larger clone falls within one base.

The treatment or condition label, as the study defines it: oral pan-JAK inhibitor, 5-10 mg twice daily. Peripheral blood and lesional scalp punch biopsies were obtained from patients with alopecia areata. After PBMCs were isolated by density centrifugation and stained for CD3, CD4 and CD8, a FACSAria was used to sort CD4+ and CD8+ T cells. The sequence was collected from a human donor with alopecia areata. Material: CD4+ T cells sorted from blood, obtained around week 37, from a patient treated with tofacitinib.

The CDR3 loop reads CASSFSTMGWQYF. In nucleotides, the sequence is TGTGCCAGCAGTTTCTCCACCATGGGATGGCAGTACTTC. The sequence links TRBV27 to TRBJ2-7; the D gene identity is not certain. Trimming costs V 3 bases and J 9 bases, and their ends lie 15 bases apart. Via the germline V gene (reference sequence), CDR1 is MNHEY and CDR2 SMNVEV. The CDR3 covers 13 residues, taking in both the cysteine and the phenylalanine. Only the CDR3 portion is preserved as DNA: 39 bases, with reading frame beginning at the first base.